The present T cell receptor (beta chain) was sequenced within a study of identifying expanded T cells in peripheral blood. Some clones are missing from TCRdb's copy, which holds only in-frame ones; the method was immunoSEQ multiplex PCR. The sample lists 100,000 to 150,000 clones, 75% to 90% occurring once. This clone came up once. Its antigen is still unknown. Trimming cost V 4 bases and J 0 bases, with 6 bases left between them. Germline CDR1 reads LNHDA; CDR2 reads SQIVND (reference sequence). This CDR3 comprises 13 residues. Overall study results and limits: Across healthy donors, higher total template counts meant significantly greater roughly two-week count variance. About 1.2 clones differed between technical replicates, versus approximately 16 and 20 over time.

Healthy donors had no documented immune events, such as infections, while sampled. The sample comprised blood. The sequence was collected from a person aged 18 to 70 in good health. This chain uses TRBV19 with TRBJ1-1; D unclear. As DNA, the CDR3 is TGTGCCAGTAGTACCCCAATGAACACTGAAGCTTTCTTT. Protein: CASSTPMNTEAFF.